The clone carrying this TCR beta chain came up many times. As yet, its antigen is unknown. The CDR3 is 11 residues long. V gave up 4 bases and J gave up 3 bases, with 4 bases separating them. In making TCR cDNA, 5'RACE template switching added a universal primer site and UMIs to it. In TCRdb, the 5' RACE reads were re-called with MiXCR into one record per CDR3 protein. The table lists 340,000 or so distinct CDR3 sequences, around 12% of them singletons, with 2.5% to 3.5% in the top ten. The sample is drawn from a study of T cells after yellow fever vaccination. About the study: Fractions of limited cellularity were prepared by means of SMART-Seq v4 Ultra Low Input.

Whole-study results and caveats: Just a small share of clonotypes turned up in the CD4 compartment as well as the CD8 compartment. Most clones from primary vaccination resurfaced after the booster (around 97% CD4, over 75% CD8).

The starting material was CD4+ T cells sorted from PBMCs, obtained 15 days after the yellow fever booster vaccination. This TCR was sampled from a man aged 18 to 30 who received the YFV17D yellow fever vaccine. J is TRBJ2-7 and V is TRBV12-3 or TRBV12-4; unclear D gene. The CDR3 reads CASSSLYEQYF. CDR3 nucleotides: TGTGCCAGCAGTTCCCTCTACGAGCAGTACTTC.